This TCR beta chain was recorded in a study of cytomegalovirus exposure and HLA in healthy donors. Study-wide results and caveats: Indistinguishable V segments, including TRBV6-2 and TRBV6-3, were excluded. Earlier results showed most TCR beta V segments being productive about 90% or about 30% of the time. HLA allele associations emerged for roughly 16,000 TCR beta sequences in a later analysis, at 0.05 false discovery rate.

On this clone: As yet, its antigen is unknown.

Healthy bone marrow donors made up the donor group. Primers: 60 Vbeta forward and 13 Jbeta reverse. Produced via immunoSEQ multiplex PCR; TCRdb's table is partial and in-frame only. Altogether under 200,000 clones are present, over 60% being singletons, with the ten largest covering more than 1.3%. The CDR3 spans 16 residues. Trimming removed 3 bases at V and 2 bases at J, with 11 bases between. Germline CDR1 and CDR2: MNHEY and SMNVEV (reference sequence). The TCR sequence derives from a girl between 5 and 17 years old in good health and CMV-seronegative. This sequence joins TRBV27 and TRBJ2-6; maybe TRBD1 (5 bases). The material sequenced was PBMCs. CDR3 protein: CASSFTGVTGANVLTF. For the CDR3, the DNA is TGTGCCAGCAGTTTCACAGGCGTGACTGGGGCCAACGTCCTGACTTTC.